The 5 T cell receptor beta chains below come from one sample, sequenced in a study of blood T cell repertoires in COVID-19. Profiled with immunoSEQ multiplex PCR; TCRdb holds only in-frame clones, not every one. The profile shows under 300,000 clones, around 83% of them singletons. Sequencing used peripheral blood. These receptors were taken from a woman aged 60 to 75 with active or convalescent COVID-19.

The chain uses TRBV29-1 and TRBJ2-3, with TRBD1 as a possible D gene (5 bases). The length of the CDR3 is 13 residues. Deletions cut 4 bases from V and 8 bases from J, with 16 bases between. CDR1 and CDR2 from the germline V gene are SQVTM and ANQGSEA. CDR3 bases: TGCAGCGTTGCCAGGGAAAAACGAGGTACGCAGTATTTT. The encoded protein is CSVAREKRGTQYF.

The rearrangement uses TRBV5-1 and TRBJ1-1; a possible D gene is TRBD1 (6 bases). CDR1 is SGHRS, CDR2 YFSETQ, per germline. Trimming pared 4 bases from V and 11 bases from J, leaving 21 bases between. The CDR3 has 14 residues. The CDR3 reads CASSQDRTELGAFF. The DNA of the CDR3 is TGCGCCAGCAGCCAGGACAGAACGGAGTTGGGCGCTTTCTTT.

The genes are TRBV4-1 and TRBJ1-2; D is unclear. Germline V CDR1 and CDR2: MGHRA, YSYEKL. The CDR3 covers 15 residues. The V end was cut by 0 bases, the J end by 4 bases, with 12 bases between. CDR3 in DNA: TGCGCCAGCAGCCAAGATATAGGCAGACTCTATGGCTACACCTTC. This sequence encodes CASSQDIGRLYGYTF.

This clone was counted many times. The rearrangement uses TRBV3-1 (or the pseudogene TRBV3-2) and TRBJ2-5; D is possibly TRBD1 (6 bases). Trimming pared 4 bases from V and 3 bases from J, leaving 18 bases between. The V gene's germline CDR1 is LGHDT and CDR2 YNNKEL (reference sequence). The CDR3 runs to 16 residues. In nucleotides, the CDR3 is TGTGCCAGCAGCCGCAAGGGGCACCAGGGGAAAGAGACCCAGTACTTC. It is translated as CASSRKGHQGKETQYF.

This chain links TRBV11-2 with TRBJ1-2; 9 positions match TRBD1. V was pared by 5 bases and J by 6 bases, with 4 bases of the junction left unmatched. Germline CDR1 and CDR2: SGHAT and FQNNGV. There are 13 residues in the CDR3. CDR3 DNA sequence: TGTGCCAGCAGCGGACAGGGGAGGAATGGCTACACCTTC. It yields the protein CASSGQGRNGYTF. The full variable domain, in which reference TRBV11-2 and TRBJ1-2 provide the parts outside the CDR3, is EAGVAQSPRYKIIEKRQSVAFWCNPISGHATLYWYQQILGQGPKLLIQFQNNGVVDDSQLPKDRFSAERLKGVDSTLKIQPAKLEDSAVYLCASSGQGRNGYTFGSGTRLTVV.